A selection of T cell receptor beta chains follows, all from one sample in a study of CD8 T cells in Susac syndrome. TCRdb recomputed calls from the immunoSEQ multiplex PCR reads with MiXCR, one row per CDR3 protein. The sample includes about 290,000 distinct CDR3 sequences, approximately 85% seen only once; the top ten take roughly 0.21%. The sample consisted of CD8+ T cells from PBMCs. The receptors come from a human donor with multiple sclerosis. Each CDR3 is given with its conserved first and last residue. D genes are given only for firm matches. A row's size may be missing; if present it is once, few, many or a size class.

>NA|TRBJ2-7|NA|TRBV4-3
CASSQDPFTYEQYF
TGCGCCAGCAGCCAAGATCCCTTCACCTACGAGCAGTACTTC
>NA|TRBJ1-5|NA|TRBV19
CASSIMEHRPQHF
TGTGCCAGTAGTATAATGGAGCATCGGCCCCAGCATTTT
>NA|TRBJ2-1|NA|TRBV12-3/TRBV12-4
CASSSPYDYNEQFF
TGTGCCAGCAGTTCCCCCTACGACTACAATGAGCAGTTCTTC
>NA|TRBJ1-1|NA|TRBV29-1
CSVDIGRNTEAFF
TGCAGCGTCGATATAGGGAGGAACACTGAAGCTTTCTTT
>TRBD1|TRBJ1-3|NA|TRBV9
CASSSSLGTGGNTIYF
TGTGCCAGCAGCTCCAGTTTGGGGACAGGGGGAAACACCATATATTTT
>TRBD1|TRBJ2-5|NA|TRBV4-3
CASSQVWVGAGGGETQYF
TGCGCCAGCAGCCAAGTATGGGTAGGGGCAGGGGGCGGGGAGACCCAGTACTTC
>NA|TRBJ1-5|NA|TRBV6-5
CASSYRGGSQPQHF
TGTGCCAGCAGTTATAGAGGGGGAAGTCAGCCCCAGCATTTT
>TRBD2|TRBJ2-1|once|TRBV6-2/TRBV6-3
CASNLAGGQPYNEQFF
TGTGCCAGCAACCTAGCGGGAGGGCAACCCTACAATGAGCAGTTCTTC
>NA|TRBJ2-1|NA|TRBV7-6
CASSLWSSYNEQFF
TGTGCCAGCAGTCTATGGAGCTCCTACAATGAGCAGTTCTTC
>NA|TRBJ2-4|NA|TRBV27
CASSPTGNIQYF
TGTGCCAGCAGTCCGACAGGAAACATTCAGTACTTC
>NA|TRBJ2-5|NA|TRBV7-9
CASSRSGTRETQYF
TGTGCCAGCAGCCGCAGCGGGACACGGGAGACCCAGTACTTC
>TRBD2|TRBJ2-3|NA|TRBV7-9
CASNVLGGRTDTQYF
TGTGCCAGCAACGTCCTGGGCGGGAGAACAGATACGCAGTATTTT
>TRBD2|TRBJ2-1|NA|TRBV28
CASSLRYPGLPYNEQFF
TGTGCCAGCAGCCTTAGATATCCGGGACTACCGTACAATGAGCAGTTCTTC
>NA|TRBJ2-2|NA|TRBV15
CATSRRETGELFF
TGTGCCACCAGCAGGAGAGAAACCGGGGAGCTGTTTTTT
>NA|TRBJ2-5|NA|TRBV7-9
CASSRSLSPGETQYF
TGTGCCAGCAGCCGATCCCTCTCGCCGGGGGAGACCCAGTACTTC
>NA|TRBJ1-4|once|TRBV4-3
CASSQDTGRANEKLFF
TGCGCCAGCAGCCAAGATACAGGGCGGGCTAATGAAAAACTGTTTTTT
>NA|TRBJ2-1|few|TRBV4-1
CASRGVNNEQFF
TGCGCCAGCAGAGGGGTGAACAATGAGCAGTTCTTC
>NA|TRBJ2-5|NA|TRBV7-9
CASSHQGTTLQETQYF
TGTGCCAGCAGCCACCAGGGGACTACCTTACAAGAGACCCAGTACTTC
>NA|TRBJ1-4|NA|TRBV9
CASSVFDGPNEKLFF
TGTGCCAGCAGCGTTTTTGACGGCCCCAATGAAAAACTGTTTTTT
>TRBD2|TRBJ2-1|NA|TRBV10-3
CAISGTSGRVDEQFF
TGTGCCATCAGTGGAACTAGCGGGAGGGTGGATGAGCAGTTCTTC
>TRBD2|TRBJ2-5|NA|TRBV20-1
CSASHRSGRAYF
TGCAGTGCTAGCCATCGAAGCGGGAGAGCCTACTTC
>TRBD1|TRBJ1-2|NA|TRBV6-5
CASTKGQGADGYTF
TGTGCCAGCACCAAGGGGCAGGGGGCGGATGGCTACACCTTC
>NA|TRBJ2-1|once|TRBV28
CASSYQSSYNEQFF
TGTGCCAGCAGTTACCAGAGCTCCTACAATGAGCAGTTCTTC
>NA|TRBJ2-7|NA|TRBV6-5
CASSYGPPLGTYEQYF
TGTGCCAGCAGTTACGGACCCCCCCTAGGGACCTACGAGCAGTACTTC
>NA|TRBJ1-5|few|TRBV6-1
CASRPVVGSNQPQHF
TGTGCCAGCAGACCGGTGGTCGGGAGCAATCAGCCCCAGCATTTT
>TRBD2|TRBJ2-1|NA|TRBV12-3/TRBV12-4
CASSSRQGTSGNPYNEQFF
TGTGCCAGCAGTTCCCGACAGGGGACTAGCGGGAATCCCTACAATGAGCAGTTCTTC
>NA|TRBJ2-7|NA|TRBV9
CASSVGGPASSYEQYF
TGTGCCAGCAGCGTAGGAGGTCCGGCCAGCTCCTACGAGCAGTACTTC
>NA|TRBJ2-1|NA|TRBV5-5
CASSLAQVTYNEQFF
TGTGCCAGCAGCTTGGCCCAGGTCACCTACAATGAGCAGTTCTTC
>TRBD2|TRBJ2-7|NA|TRBV7-6
CASSPGLAVLEQYF
TGTGCCAGCAGCCCGGGACTAGCGGTACTCGAGCAGTACTTC
>NA|TRBJ2-3|NA|TRBV19
CASSIDREAADTQYF
TGTGCCAGTAGTATAGATCGGGAAGCAGCAGATACGCAGTATTTT
>NA|TRBJ2-5|NA|TRBV10-3
CAISEPAVGGTETQYF
TGTGCCATCAGTGAGCCCGCCGTTGGAGGGACGGAGACCCAGTACTTC
>NA|TRBJ1-5|NA|TRBV27
CATSLGGRQPQHF
TGTGCCACCAGCCTCGGGGGCAGGCAGCCCCAGCATTTT
>NA|TRBJ1-2|NA|TRBV4-3
CASSQEEGYGYGYTF
TGCGCCAGCAGCCAAGAAGAGGGATACGGCTATGGCTACACCTTC
>NA|TRBJ2-2|NA|TRBV6-4
CASSVSRELFF
TGTGCCAGCAGTGTGTCCAGGGAGCTGTTTTTT
>NA|TRBJ2-2|NA|TRBV21-1
CASSKGRLSNTGELFF
TGTGCCAGCAGCAAAGGGAGGCTTTCGAACACCGGGGAGCTGTTTTTT
>NA|TRBJ2-3|NA|TRBV15
CATSRDGNSGASTDTQYF
TGTGCCACCAGCAGAGATGGAAATAGCGGAGCTAGCACAGATACGCAGTATTTT
>TRBD2|TRBJ2-7|NA|TRBV7-2
CASSLALAGSYEQYF
TGTGCCAGCAGCTTAGCCCTAGCGGGGTCCTACGAGCAGTACTTC
>TRBD2|TRBJ2-1|NA|TRBV4-3
CASSQDPFYQREYNEQFF
TGCGCCAGCAGCCAAGATCCATTTTACCAGCGGGAGTACAATGAGCAGTTCTTC
>TRBD1|TRBJ1-6|NA|TRBV29-1
CSVWTGNNSPLHF
TGCAGCGTCTGGACAGGGAATAATTCACCCCTCCACTTT
>TRBD2|TRBJ2-1|NA|TRBV28
CASSPVGLHNEQFF
TGTGCCAGCAGTCCCGTGGGACTACACAATGAGCAGTTCTTC
>NA|TRBJ2-7|NA|TRBV28
CASSLLPDGYSYEQYF
TGTGCCAGCAGCCTACTTCCGGACGGCTATTCCTACGAGCAGTACTTC